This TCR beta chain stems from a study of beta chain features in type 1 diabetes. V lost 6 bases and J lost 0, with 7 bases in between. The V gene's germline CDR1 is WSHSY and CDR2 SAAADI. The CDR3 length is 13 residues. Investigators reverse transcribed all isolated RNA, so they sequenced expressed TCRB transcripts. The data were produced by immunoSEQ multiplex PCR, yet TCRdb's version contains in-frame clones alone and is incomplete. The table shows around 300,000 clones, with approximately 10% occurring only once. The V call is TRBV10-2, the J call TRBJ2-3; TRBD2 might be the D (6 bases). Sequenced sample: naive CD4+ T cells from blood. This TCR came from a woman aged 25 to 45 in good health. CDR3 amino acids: CASRLASTDTQYF. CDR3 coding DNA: TGCGCCAGCAGGCTAGCGAGCACAGATACGCAGTATTTT.